One T cell receptor beta chain is described in this entry. A single record per CDR3 protein comes from TCRdb applying MiXCR to the RT-PCR reads. The repertoire holds about 410,000 distinct CDR3 sequences, with around 15% as singletons. This entry comes from a study of patients and donors after allogeneic stem cell transplantation. The CDR3 is 16 amino acids. V was clipped by 1 base and J by 3 bases, with 16 bases between them. Germline loops: CDR1 LGHDT, CDR2 YNNKEL (reference sequence). V is TRBV3-1 and J is TRBJ2-7; maybe TRBD2 (6 bases). Sequenced sample: blood, either unsorted or a sorted T cell fraction (not recorded which). The sequence was obtained from a human donor who was either an allogeneic HSCT recipient or a stem cell or donor lymphocyte infusion donor (not recorded which). It is not recorded whose cells these are; they may come from a transplant donor. CDR3 DNA: TGTGCCAGCAGCCAAGGCTTTAAGGAGGGCCACTACGAGCAGTACTTC. It yields the protein CASSQGFKEGHYEQYF.